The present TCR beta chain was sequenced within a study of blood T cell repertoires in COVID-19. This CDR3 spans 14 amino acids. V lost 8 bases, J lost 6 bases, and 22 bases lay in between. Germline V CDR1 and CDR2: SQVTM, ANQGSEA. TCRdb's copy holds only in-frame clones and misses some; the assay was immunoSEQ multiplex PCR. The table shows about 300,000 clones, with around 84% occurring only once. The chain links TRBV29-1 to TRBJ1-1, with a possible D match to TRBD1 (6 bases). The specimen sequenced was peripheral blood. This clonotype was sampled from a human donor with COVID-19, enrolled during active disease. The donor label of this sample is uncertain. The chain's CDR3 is CSTERGARRAEAFF. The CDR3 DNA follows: TGCAGCACGGAACGGGGGGCGCGGAGGGCTGAAGCTTTCTTT.